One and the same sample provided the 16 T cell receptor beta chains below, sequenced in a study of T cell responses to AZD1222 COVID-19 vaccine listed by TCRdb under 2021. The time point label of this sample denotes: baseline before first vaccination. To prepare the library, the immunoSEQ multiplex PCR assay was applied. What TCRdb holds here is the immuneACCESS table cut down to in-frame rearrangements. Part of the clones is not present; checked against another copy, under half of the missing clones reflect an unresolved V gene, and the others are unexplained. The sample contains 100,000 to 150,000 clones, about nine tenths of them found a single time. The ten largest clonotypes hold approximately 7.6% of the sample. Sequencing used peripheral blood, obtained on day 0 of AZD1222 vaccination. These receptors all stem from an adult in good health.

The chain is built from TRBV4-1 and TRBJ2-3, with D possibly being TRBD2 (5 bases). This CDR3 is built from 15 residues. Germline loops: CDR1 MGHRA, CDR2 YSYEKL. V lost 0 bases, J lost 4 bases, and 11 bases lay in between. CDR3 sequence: CASSQDWLAADTQYF. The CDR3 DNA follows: TGCGCCAGCAGCCAAGATTGGCTAGCTGCAGATACGCAGTATTTT.

CDR3 nucleotide sequence: TGTGCCAGCAGCCTAGAACAGGGGGCGATTACTAATGAAAAACTGTTTTTT. Translated: CASSLEQGAITNEKLFF. The chain links TRBV28 to TRBJ1-4, with 9 bases aligning to TRBD1. Looked up from germline, CDR1 is MDHEN and CDR2 is SYDVKM. The CDR3 has 17 amino acids. V was clipped by 6 bases and J by 2 bases; unmatched bases: 10.

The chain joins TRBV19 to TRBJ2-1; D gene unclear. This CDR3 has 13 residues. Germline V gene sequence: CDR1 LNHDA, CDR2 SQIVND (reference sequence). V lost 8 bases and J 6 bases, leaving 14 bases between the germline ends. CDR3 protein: CASGLGVGNEQFF. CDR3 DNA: TGTGCCAGTGGGCTGGGTGTGGGCAATGAGCAGTTCTTC.

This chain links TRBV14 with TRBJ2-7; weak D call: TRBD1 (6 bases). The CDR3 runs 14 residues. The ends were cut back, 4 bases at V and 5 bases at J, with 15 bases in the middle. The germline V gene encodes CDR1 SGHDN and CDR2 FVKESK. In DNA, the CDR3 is TGTGCCAGCAGCCTTCTGACAGGAGGACACGAGCAGTACTTC. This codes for CASSLLTGGHEQYF.

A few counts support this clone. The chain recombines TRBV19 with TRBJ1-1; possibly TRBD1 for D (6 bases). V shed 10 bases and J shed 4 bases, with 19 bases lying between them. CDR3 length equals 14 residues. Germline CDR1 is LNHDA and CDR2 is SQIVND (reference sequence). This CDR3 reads CATLRRGMGTEAFF. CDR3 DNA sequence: TGTGCCACCCTAAGGAGGGGGATGGGCACTGAAGCTTTCTTT.

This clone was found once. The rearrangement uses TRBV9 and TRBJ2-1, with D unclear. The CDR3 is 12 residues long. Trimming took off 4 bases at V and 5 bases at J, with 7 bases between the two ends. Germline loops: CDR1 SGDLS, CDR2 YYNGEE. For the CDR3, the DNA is TGTGCCAGCAGCCACCCCCACAATGAGCAGTTCTTC. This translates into CASSHPHNEQFF.

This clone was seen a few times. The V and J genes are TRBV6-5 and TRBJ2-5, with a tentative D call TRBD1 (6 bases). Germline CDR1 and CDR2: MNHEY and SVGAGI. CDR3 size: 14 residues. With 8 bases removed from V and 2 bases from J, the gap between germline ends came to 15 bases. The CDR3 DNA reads TGTGCCAGCGACTTACAGGGTGGGCAAGAGACCCAGTACTTC. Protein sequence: CASDLQGGQETQYF.

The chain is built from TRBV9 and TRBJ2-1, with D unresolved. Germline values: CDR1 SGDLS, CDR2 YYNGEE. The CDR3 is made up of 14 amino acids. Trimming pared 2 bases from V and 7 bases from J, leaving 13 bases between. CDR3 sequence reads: CASSVSSTGNEQFF. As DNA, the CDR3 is TGTGCCAGCAGCGTTTCCTCGACTGGGAATGAGCAGTTCTTC.

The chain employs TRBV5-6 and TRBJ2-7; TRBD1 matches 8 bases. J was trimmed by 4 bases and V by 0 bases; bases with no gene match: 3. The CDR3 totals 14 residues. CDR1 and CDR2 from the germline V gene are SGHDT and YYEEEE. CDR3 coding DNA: TGTGCCAGCAGCTTGGATGGACAGGGTTACGAGCAGTACTTC. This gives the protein CASSLDGQGYEQYF.

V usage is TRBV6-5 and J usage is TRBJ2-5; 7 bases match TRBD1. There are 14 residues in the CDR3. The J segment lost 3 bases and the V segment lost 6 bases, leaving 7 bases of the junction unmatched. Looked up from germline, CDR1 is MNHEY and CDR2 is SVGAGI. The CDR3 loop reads CASSLQGPKETQYF. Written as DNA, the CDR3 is TGTGCCAGCAGCTTACAGGGGCCAAAAGAGACCCAGTACTTC.

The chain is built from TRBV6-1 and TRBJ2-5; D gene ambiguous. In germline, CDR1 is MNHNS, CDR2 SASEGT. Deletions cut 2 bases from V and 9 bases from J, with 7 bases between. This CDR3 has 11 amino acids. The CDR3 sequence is CASSERAAQYF. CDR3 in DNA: TGTGCCAGCAGTGAAAGGGCGGCCCAGTACTTC.

The CDR3 spells CAIYGLAGGRRDEQYF. The CDR3 DNA is TGTGCCATCTACGGACTAGCGGGAGGGCGCAGGGACGAGCAGTACTTC. V is TRBV10-3 and J is TRBJ2-7, with TRBD2 matching 15 bases. The junction had 10 bases not matched to a gene; V was cut back by 8 bases and J by 5 bases. This CDR3 spans 16 amino acids. The V gene's germline CDR1 is ENHRY and CDR2 SYGVKD.

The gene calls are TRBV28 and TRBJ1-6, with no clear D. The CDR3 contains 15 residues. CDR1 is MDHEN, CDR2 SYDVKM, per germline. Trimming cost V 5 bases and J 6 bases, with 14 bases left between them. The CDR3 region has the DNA TGTGCCAGCAGTGACCGACCCCGGCTTAATTCACCCCTCCACTTT. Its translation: CASSDRPRLNSPLHF.

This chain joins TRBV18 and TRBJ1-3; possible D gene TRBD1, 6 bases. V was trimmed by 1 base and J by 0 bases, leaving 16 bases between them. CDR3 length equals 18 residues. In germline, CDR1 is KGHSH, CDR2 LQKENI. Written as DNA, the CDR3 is TGTGCCAGCTCACCACTCGCAAAAAGGGGGGACTCTGGAAACACCATATATTTT. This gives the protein CASSPLAKRGDSGNTIYF.

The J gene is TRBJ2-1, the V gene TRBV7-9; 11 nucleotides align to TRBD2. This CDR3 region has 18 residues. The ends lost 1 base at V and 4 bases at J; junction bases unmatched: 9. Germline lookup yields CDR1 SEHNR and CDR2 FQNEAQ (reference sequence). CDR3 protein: CASSLVPLAGGPYNEQFF. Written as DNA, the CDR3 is TGTGCCAGCAGCTTAGTCCCCTTAGCGGGAGGGCCGTACAATGAGCAGTTCTTC.

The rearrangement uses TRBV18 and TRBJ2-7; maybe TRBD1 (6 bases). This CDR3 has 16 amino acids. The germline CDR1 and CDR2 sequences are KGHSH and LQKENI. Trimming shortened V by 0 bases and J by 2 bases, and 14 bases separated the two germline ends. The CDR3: CASSPPRRDTPYEQYF. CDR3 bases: TGTGCCAGCTCACCACCCCGTAGGGACACTCCCTACGAGCAGTACTTC.